Each of the 7 T cell receptor beta chains below was sequenced from the same sample in a study of blood T cell repertoires in COVID-19. TCRdb's copy holds only in-frame clones and misses some; the assay was immunoSEQ multiplex PCR. The data hold 95,000 to 150,000 clones, with less than 85% observed a single time. Sequenced sample: peripheral blood. Receptors originate from a human donor with acute or convalescent COVID-19. The donor label of this sample is uncertain.

This clone has more than one count but fewer than ten. The chain links TRBV30 to TRBJ1-1; possibly TRBD1 for D (6 bases). Germline CDR1 GTSNPN, CDR2 SVGIG (reference sequence). Between the trimmed V and J ends, which lost 1 base and 2 bases, there was a span of 14 bases. This CDR3 has 15 amino acids. The CDR3 spells CAWSGSGRGNTEAFF. CDR3 bases: TGTGCCTGGAGTGGGAGCGGCAGGGGAAACACTGAAGCTTTCTTT. Using reference TRBV30 and TRBJ1-1 for the parts outside the CDR3, the full variable domain is SQTIHQWPATLVQPVGSPLSLECTVEGTSNPNLYWYRQAAGRGLQLLFYSVGIGQISSEVPQNLSASRPQDRQFILSSKKLLLSDSGFYLCAWSGSGRGNTEAFFGQGTRLTVV.

The chain links TRBV7-9 to TRBJ1-3; unclear D gene. Germline lookup yields CDR1 SEHNR and CDR2 FQNEAQ (reference sequence). The V and J ends lost 5 bases and 0 bases respectively, with 11 bases between them. The CDR3 totals 15 residues. The CDR3 region is CASSPQLYSGNTIYF. DNA for the CDR3: TGTGCCAGCAGCCCACAGTTGTACTCTGGAAACACCATATATTTT.

V is TRBV5-1 and J is TRBJ1-5, with TRBD1 as a possible D gene (6 bases). The length of the CDR3 is 18 residues. Germline V CDR1 and CDR2: SGHRS, YFSETQ. The V and J ends lost 2 bases and 11 bases respectively, with 29 bases between them. This chain's CDR3 is CASSLPWTAGIRQSAQHF. DNA of the CDR3: TGCGCCAGCAGCTTACCGTGGACAGCAGGTATTAGGCAATCAGCCCAGCATTTT.

In this sample, this clone turned up once. A much larger clone lies a single base off, so this may be a read error. The chain links TRBV3-1 (or the pseudogene TRBV3-2) to TRBJ1-2; 7 bases align to TRBD1. CDR3 length: 14 amino acids. Germline lookup yields CDR1 LGHDT and CDR2 YNNKEL (reference sequence). The J segment lost 0 bases and the V segment lost 4 bases, leaving 2 bases of the junction unmatched. The CDR3 spells CASSPGTANYGYTF. The CDR3 coding sequence is TGTGCCAGCAGCCCCGGGACAGCTAACTATGGCTACACCTTC.

This clone occurred a few times. The rearrangement uses TRBV19 and TRBJ2-7; possible D gene TRBD2, 5 bases. In germline, CDR1 is LNHDA, CDR2 SQIVND (reference sequence). The CDR3 runs 14 residues. V was clipped by 5 bases and J by 0 bases, with 11 bases between them. CDR3 coding DNA: TGTGCCAGTAGTTGGGCAGCGGACTCCTACGAGCAGTACTTC. It encodes CASSWAADSYEQYF.

V usage is TRBV7-8 and J usage is TRBJ1-5, with no clear D. CDR1 is SGHVS and CDR2 is FQNEAQ in the germline V gene. V lost 5 bases and J 0 bases, leaving 8 bases between the germline ends. The CDR3 is 14 amino acids. The CDR3 protein is CASSHGNSNQPQHF. As DNA, the CDR3 is TGTGCCAGCAGCCACGGGAATAGCAATCAGCCCCAGCATTTT.

The chain links TRBV7-9 to TRBJ2-3, with D possibly being TRBD1 (5 bases). V lost 3 bases, J lost 6 bases, and 13 bases lay in between. The CDR3 contains 14 residues. The germline CDR1 and CDR2 sequences are SEHNR and FQNEAQ (reference sequence). DNA for the CDR3: TGTGCCAGCAGCTTGGCAGACAGAACCGATACGCAGTATTTT. Its translation is CASSLADRTDTQYF.